These T cell receptor beta chains were read from a single sample in a study of identical twins. TCRdb used MiXCR to reprocess the 5' RACE reads, holding one entry per CDR3 protein. The sample gives under 350,000 distinct CDR3 sequences, less than 9.5% of which show up once; approximately 6.6% is in the top ten. This sample was shared with a second study, whose subject was yellow fever vaccine responses in identical twins.

What was sequenced was CD8+ T cells sorted from blood. Every receptor here comes from a woman in her late teens or twenties in good health. The conserved cysteine and the conserved F or W are not part of the CDR3 here. The order of the fields is V gene, CDR3 protein.

>TRBV7-8
ASSSRTSGGEETQY
>TRBV5-6
ASSLGGFPHEQY
>TRBV25-1
AARDRGGEQF
>TRBV5-5
ASSSWDSYEQY
>TRBV7-9
ASRDPDYYEQF
>TRBV5-1
ASRNWDSTDTQY
>TRBV29-1
SVTGQSSYNEQF
>TRBV4-3
ASSQDRPSGAYNEQF
>TRBV4-2
ASSQEEGAPGDTQY
>TRBV6-1
ASSQGTTYEQY
>TRBV7-9
ASSPGGEDLYEQY
>TRBV5-4
ASSLAEHETQY
>TRBV3-2
TLCPLPTEWPFDYEQY
>TRBV28
ASSLRASGRHQETQY
>TRBV9
ASRTGMDTDTQY
>TRBV20-1
SARGTGISYEQY
>TRBV4-3
ASSPRGAGDTQY
>TRBV7-9
ASSHKTSGGAEDTQY
>TRBV6-2/TRBV6-3
ASSYSTSYEQY
>TRBV7-8
ASSPRHASAQPQH
>TRBV20-1
SARRANTGELF
>TRBV5-5
ASSGPGTGDGYT
>TRBV7-9
ASSPIVSGVSYEQY
>TRBV28
ASSKHVGGRYGYT
>TRBV4-1
ASSQDISGAGTNQPQH
>TRBV25-1
ASSEFMDGDQY
>TRBV5-1
ASQHSGTDNNEQF
>TRBV2
ASSDKEVSSNQPQH
>TRBV7-9
ASSTTYNEQF
>TRBV27
ASRGGGNEQF
>TRBV28
ASSPRESNQPQH
>TRBV5-5
ASSSNPGQLQY
>TRBV2
ASSDEGMGNEQF
>TRBV12-3/TRBV12-4
ASSLRADSEKLF
>TRBV4-3
ASSQVPGRGTDTQY
>TRBV4-2
ASSQDYESYNEQF
>TRBV11-2
ASSLEVVWDTGELF
>TRBV10-2
ASRNGAYEQY
>TRBV19
ASSMTEYSNQPQH
>TRBV5-1
ASSWDRGIYNEQF
>TRBV29-1
SVLPGQGAYEQY
>TRBV30
AWSGGSEGFGSYEQY
>TRBV7-2
ASSLARSGGTQETQY
>TRBV4-3
ASSLRLAGSEEQY
>TRBV24-1
ATSEPGTGQETQY
>TRBV20-1
SAPPSPTYEQY
>TRBV29-1
SIITGGSGNTIY
>TRBV5-1
ASSLGSGGRTDTQY
>TRBV20-1
SLRGTSENNEQF
>TRBV12-3/TRBV12-4
ASSFGAGPYNEQF
>TRBV3-1
ASSPPGLEQY
>TRBV6-2/TRBV6-3
ASSGPDVYKDTQY
>TRBV2
ASSEVTSPTYEQY
>TRBV7-6
ASSLGPGQPQH
>TRBV7-9
ASSRDTEAF
>TRBV7-9
ASSLADSTAYEQY
>TRBV5-4
ASSLVSGRLSYEQY
>TRBV4-3
ASSQDLRLGGGEQF
>TRBV25-1
ASSEWGGVSTDTQY